These 25 T cell receptor beta chains were all obtained from the same sample, sequenced in a study of monozygotic twins with inflammatory bowel disease. Following a re-call of the 5' RACE reads, TCRdb has one entry per CDR3 protein and lacks DNA. The sample includes just over 300,000 distinct CDR3 sequences. The source material was blood. These receptors came from a human donor with ulcerative colitis or Crohn's disease, or a healthy co-twin of an affected twin (not recorded which).

The CDR3: CMLPKSLRIDGYTF. The chain has TRBV20-1 and TRBJ1-2; TCRdb reports TRBD1, a call that lacks DNA to check it against. This CDR3 contains 14 residues. Germline lookup yields CDR1 DFQATT and CDR2 SNEGSKA (reference sequence).

This chain uses TRBV20-1 with TRBJ2-1; the D call of TRBD2 rests on TCRdb alone, since no DNA is present to check it. The CDR3 sequence is 15 residues long. Germline V gene data show CDR1 as DFQATT and CDR2 as SNEGSKA (reference sequence). CDR3 protein: CSAPGLAGAYNEQFF.

This chain joins TRBV11-3 and TRBJ2-5; the TRBD1 assignment by TCRdb is unverifiable without DNA. This CDR3 contains 16 residues. Germline V lookup: CDR1 SGHNT, CDR2 YENEEA. CDR3 sequence: CASSLRRGKGGETQYF.

The chain joins TRBV12-3 or TRBV12-4 to TRBJ2-1; the D gene TCRdb calls, TRBD2, cannot be checked with no DNA. This CDR3 has 17 residues. CDR3 residues: CASSPGTRGPSRSEQFF.

The chain joins TRBV20-1 to TRBJ2-5. The germline CDR1 and CDR2 sequences are DFQATT and SNEGSKA (reference sequence). The CDR3 length is 15 residues. CDR3 residues: CSARDLSKGKETQYF.

The V and J genes are TRBV10-2 and TRBJ2-7; the D call of TRBD1 rests on TCRdb alone, since no DNA is present to check it. This CDR3 spans 14 amino acids. CDR1 and CDR2 (germline): WSHSY, SAAADI. CDR3 region: CASNPSPPSGEQYF.

The chain has TRBV6-5 and TRBJ2-1; no DNA is available, so the TRBD2 call from TCRdb remains unchecked. CDR1 and CDR2 (germline): MNHEY, SVGAGI. This CDR3 has 15 residues. The CDR3 region is CASSTSGGGYNEQFF.

The V gene is TRBV19, the J gene TRBJ2-2; the D gene TCRdb calls, TRBD1, cannot be checked with no DNA. From germline, CDR1 is LNHDA and CDR2 SQIVND (reference sequence). CDR3 length: 14 amino acids. The chain's CDR3 is CASRIEGANGELFF. Variable domain in full (rest from reference TRBV19 and TRBJ2-2): DGGITQSPKYLFRKEGQNVTLSCEQNLNHDAMYWYRQDPGQGLRLIYYSQIVNDFQKGDIAEGYSVSREKKESFPLTVTSAQKNPTAFYLCASRIEGANGELFFGEGSRLTVL.

This chain links TRBV5-1 with TRBJ2-4; the TRBD2 assignment by TCRdb is unverifiable without DNA. The CDR3 has 17 amino acids. Germline loops: CDR1 SGHRS, CDR2 YFSETQ. The CDR3 loop reads CASSIARGDGAKNIQYF.

The chain carries TRBV28 and TRBJ2-7; TCRdb picks TRBD1, but there is no DNA to check that call. The germline V gene encodes CDR1 MDHEN and CDR2 SYDVKM. The length of the CDR3 is 18 residues. The CDR3 sequence is CASSQTATGARWGYEQYF.

This chain connects TRBV10-3 to TRBJ1-6. This CDR3 region has 15 residues. Germline CDR1 is ENHRY and CDR2 is SYGVKD. The CDR3 loop is CAISEQGGGDSPLHF.

This chain uses TRBV10-3 with TRBJ2-3; TCRdb names TRBD1, which stays unverified in the absence of DNA. Germline V gives CDR1 ENHRY, CDR2 SYGVKD. This CDR3 contains 16 residues. The CDR3 spells CAISVSGGTVTDTQYF.

This chain links TRBV4-1 with TRBJ2-1; TCRdb indicates TRBD1, and absent DNA this call remains unverified. The length of the CDR3 is 15 residues. Germline V lookup: CDR1 MGHRA, CDR2 YSYEKL. CDR3 amino acids: CASSQGDRGNSEQFF.

The rearrangement uses TRBV12-3 or TRBV12-4 and TRBJ2-3. This CDR3 has 12 amino acids. The CDR3 spells CASSPISDTQYF.

V usage is TRBV20-1 and J usage is TRBJ1-3. This CDR3 has 14 amino acids. In germline, CDR1 is DFQATT, CDR2 SNEGSKA (reference sequence). This chain's CDR3 is CSASYSQSGNTIYF.

The CDR3 here is CASSSGRRTGELFF. The rearrangement uses TRBV19 and TRBJ2-2; TCRdb outputs TRBD2, but without DNA this stays unchecked. This CDR3 has 14 residues. Germline lookup yields CDR1 LNHDA and CDR2 SQIVND (reference sequence).

This rearrangement joins TRBV24-1 to TRBJ2-5; TCRdb designates TRBD1, a call that cannot be tested without DNA. The CDR3 sequence is 14 residues long. The V gene's germline CDR1 is KGHDR and CDR2 SFDVKD. CDR3 in amino acids: CATSKTGFQETQYF.

The rearrangement links TRBV5-5 to TRBJ1-2; TCRdb's assignment of TRBD1 cannot be checked, as there is no DNA. Looked up from germline, CDR1 is SGHKS and CDR2 is YYEKEE (reference sequence). This CDR3 is built from 15 residues. The CDR3 region is CASSLQVGSSNGYTF. Supplemented by reference TRBV5-5 and TRBJ1-2, the full variable domain reads DAGVTQSPTHLIKTRGQQVTLRCSPISGHKSVSWYQQVLGQGPQFIFQYYEKEERGRGNFPDRFSARQFPNYSSELNVNALLLGDSALYLCASSLQVGSSNGYTFGSGTRLTVV.

V usage is TRBV29-1 and J usage is TRBJ2-5; TCRdb calls TRBD2, which cannot be checked without DNA. The CDR3 runs 14 residues. Germline CDR1 is SQVTM and CDR2 is ANQGSEA. The CDR3: CSVQGLAGVETQYF.

The chain combines TRBV19 with TRBJ1-5. This CDR3 has 14 residues. Germline V gene sequence: CDR1 LNHDA, CDR2 SQIVND (reference sequence). CDR3 protein: CASSFSGNDQPQHF.

The chain has TRBV7-6 and TRBJ2-2; TCRdb's D call, TRBD1, is unchecked because there is no DNA. The germline CDR1 and CDR2 sequences are SGHVS and FNYEAQ. The CDR3 spans 16 residues. The CDR3 region is CASTPQGRSFAGELFF.

The J gene is TRBJ2-2, the V gene TRBV5-1; the TCRdb D gene call, TRBD2, has no DNA to confirm it. Germline V lookup: CDR1 SGHRS, CDR2 YFSETQ. There are 15 residues in the CDR3. This CDR3 is CASSLRLADTGELFF.

The V and J genes are TRBV4-2 and TRBJ1-5; TCRdb lists TRBD1, though no DNA is available to test this call. This CDR3 is built from 16 residues. Germline assignment: CDR1 LGHNA and CDR2 YNFKEQ. The CDR3 sequence is CASSPRGQGGNQPQHF.

This chain joins TRBV24-1 and TRBJ2-5; without DNA, the TCRdb call of TRBD1 cannot be checked. This CDR3 is built from 15 residues. Germline V lookup: CDR1 KGHDR, CDR2 SFDVKD. This CDR3 reads CATSVADRDQETQYF.

CDR3 in amino acids: CASSLGQTLYEQYF. V usage is TRBV7-9 and J usage is TRBJ2-7; the TCRdb call, TRBD1, lacks DNA for checking. The CDR3 extends over 14 amino acids. In germline, CDR1 is SEHNR, CDR2 FQNEAQ (reference sequence).